This T cell receptor (beta chain) was captured by sequencing in a study of identical twins listed by TCRdb under 2016. Regarding the complete study: The study deep-sequenced TCR alpha and beta repertoires from monozygotic twins, unrelated adults of various ages and cord blood to test whether fetal clonotypes persist. To rule out contamination, replicate twin experiments were performed at different times with different library preparation protocols.

Cut back by 3 bases and 4 bases, the V and J ends lie 11 bases apart. The cysteine opens and the phenylalanine closes a CDR3 of 15 amino acids. This entry keeps only the CDR3 DNA: 45 bases, framed from base 1. Via the germline V gene, CDR1 is KGHDR and CDR2 SFDVKD. On this clonotype: The antigen it recognizes is unknown. Base qualities are not at hand, and no much larger clone is one base apart.

The protocol used for the library was 5' RACE. The data were produced on an Illumina HiSeq 2000. A universal primer binding site was introduced by template switching, and a unique molecular identifier was present in the final cDNA, enabling accurate counting of TCR cDNA molecules. Specific primers in the conserved constant-segment region were used to synthesize first-strand cDNA for the TCR alpha and beta chains. To control for contamination, every cDNA library was double barcoded, receiving both a SMART-Mk sample barcode and Illumina barcodes. Two successive PCR steps introduced TruSeq adapter sequences along with Illumina sample barcodes. The Illumina HiSeq platform was used with custom primers to sequence TCR alpha and beta cDNA libraries. The authors' pipeline ran thus. Unique molecular identifiers were extracted from raw reads with MiGEC, and CDR3 positions were determined with MiXCR. Recombination models were inferred per individual with the repgenHMM and IGoR tools using an EM algorithm. The tcR package in R was used for shared clonotype analysis, with sharing normalized by the product of cloneset sizes. Out-of-frame nonproductive sequences were analyzed to study raw recombination free of thymic and clonal selection effects. Using fastp trimming at Q25 and MiXCR clonotype assembly, TCRdb reanalyzed the public sequencing data and kept in-frame beta chains. Records with the same CDR3 protein are collapsed into one entry carrying the most frequent genes and DNA. These V and J calls are TCRdb output, not the study's own analysis. The sample table contains 510,000 or so distinct CDR3 sequences; only one count was recorded for roughly 15% of them. The leading ten clones occupy 0.44% of the sample.

Every donor in the study was a healthy Caucasian. The twin cohort consisted of three pairs of female monozygotic twins, all aged roughly 18 to 30 years. CD4+ and CD8+ T cell populations were isolated with positive isolation kits from Invitrogen. Summary of the overall study and its limitations: Because the same donors could not be followed over many years, the conclusions relied on cross-sectional statistical analysis. Invariant T cells such as MAIT and iNKT could partly confound zero-insertion analyses, though diverse VJ usage argued against this for most clonotypes. Fewer insertions were carried by abundant cord blood beta clonotypes; a weaker similar trend was observed in young adult naive repertoires, while no such trend was observed in memory repertoires. In monozygotic twins, out-of-frame TCR alpha sharing was systematically underestimated by recombination models, although the models agreed with sharing between unrelated individuals. Excess twin sharing in beta out-of-frame sequences was weaker because fewer shared sequences lowered the signal-to-noise ratio. Compared with coincidental sharing between unrelated individuals, out-of-frame TCR alpha sequences shared between twins had an excess of sequences with low generation probability.

The sample also formed part of further work on yellow fever vaccine responses in identical twins. Per the second study: The T cell response to vaccination in identical twins was reported by the authors to appear partly convergent and partly personalized. The study precisely tracked vaccine-responding T cell clones in identical twins.

The V and J segments used are TRBV24-1 and TRBJ2-2; the D gene remains uncertain. The receptor was isolated from a woman aged 18-29 years in good health. The specimen was CD4+ T cells sorted from blood. The nucleotides read TGTGCCACCAGTGATCTCCGGGTCACCACCGGGGAGCTGTTTTTT. Its product reads: CATSDLRVTTGELFF.